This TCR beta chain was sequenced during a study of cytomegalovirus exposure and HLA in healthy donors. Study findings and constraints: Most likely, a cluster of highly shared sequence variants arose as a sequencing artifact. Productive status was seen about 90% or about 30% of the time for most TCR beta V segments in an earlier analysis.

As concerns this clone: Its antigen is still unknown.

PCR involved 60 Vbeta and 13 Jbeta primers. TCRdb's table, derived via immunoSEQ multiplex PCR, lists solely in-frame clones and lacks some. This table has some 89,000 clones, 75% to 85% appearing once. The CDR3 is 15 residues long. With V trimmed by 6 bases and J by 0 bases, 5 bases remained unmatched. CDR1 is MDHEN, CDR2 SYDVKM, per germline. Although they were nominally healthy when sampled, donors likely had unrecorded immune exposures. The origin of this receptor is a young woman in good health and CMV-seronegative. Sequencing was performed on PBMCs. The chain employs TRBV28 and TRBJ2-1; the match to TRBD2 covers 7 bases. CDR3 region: CASSPGGSSYNEQFF. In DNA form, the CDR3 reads TGTGCCAGCAGCCCGGGAGGCAGCTCCTACAATGAGCAGTTCTTC.